The T cell receptor beta chain described here comes from a study of T cell repertoires in ileal Crohn's disease (dated by TCRdb to between 2018 and 2021). About the full investigation: Median disease duration was about eight years, and 35% to 40% of patients were identified as active smokers at the time of surgery. All patients had surgery for a complication: stricturing disease in approximately 61% and penetrating disease in 39%. About half of the patients received postoperative therapy: over nine received thiopurines and 18 received anti-TNF agents. The M6 samples were biopsies of the neoterminal ileum collected during postoperative colonoscopy. A prospective multicentre cohort supplied the 50 or so Crohn's disease patients whose TCR repertoires were analysed. The study was conducted in parallel with a multicentre cohort built to find predictors of early endoscopic recurrence after ileocolonic resection. A Rutgeerts score higher than i0 was the definition used for endoscopic postoperative recurrence. A total of approximately 170 mucosal samples from roughly 60 patients were sequenced, collected from several sites on the surgical specimen as well as at postoperative endoscopy.

Comment on this clone: This receptor's antigen is unknown. Per-base quality was not reported, and no clone a single base away is much larger than it.

Looking up the germline V gene yields CDR1 MGHRA and CDR2 YSYEKL. From the cysteine up to the phenylalanine, the CDR3 has a length of 15 residues. The kept DNA is CDR3 alone, 45 bases in frame from the first base. Between the V and J ends, shortened by 0 bases and 7 bases respectively, the junction contains 13 bases. Per the publication, the time point label means: neoterminal ileum biopsy at postoperative endoscopy, about 6 months after surgery. Adults with ileal or ileocolonic Crohn's disease and an indication for ileocolonic resection were eligible for inclusion. Before DNA extraction, whole ileal mucosal biopsies were kept frozen at -80 degrees C. A TRizol-based method was used to extract genomic DNA from the frozen whole biopsies, and the DNA was quantified with a NanoDrop 2000 spectrophotometer. What the research found in general, with its limitations: A significantly higher proportion of clonal expansions was observed in active smokers at surgery than in non-smokers (approximately 28% vs 17%, p=0.02). Compared with CD4 T cells, sorted CD8 T cells held more high-frequency clones, which suggests that the mucosal expansions were mostly CD8. Endoscopic recurrence was linked to a higher percentage of high-frequency clones at surgery, and recurrence occurred in every patient whose clonality exceeded 26.8% (18/57). Mucosal CD4 and CD8 T cells were sorted and sequenced only in a subgroup of patients, the size of which was not stated. Postoperative endoscopy was performed at varying times within the first year after surgery, with a median delay of 6.9 months.

For commercial TCRB immunosequencing, five hundred nanograms of biopsy DNA were submitted for each sample. CDR3 regions were amplified from genomic DNA by Adaptive Biotechnology using a two-step, amplification bias-controlled multiplex PCR. In the first PCR, primers covered every V and J gene segment, and in the second PCR, barcodes and Illumina adapters were added. An Illumina instrument was used to sequence the CDR3 libraries. As for the authors' bioinformatics: Vendor-provided pipelines were combined with custom analysis of raw data in R/Bioconductor under R version 3.3.0. Clonality, which ranges from 0 to 1, was calculated as the inverse of the normalised Shannon entropy across all productive clones. High-frequency clones were defined as the share of the repertoire taken up by the top 100 clones, keeping only clones that passed a 95% confidence test. The Simpson index measured repertoire diversity, and the Morisita-Horn index measured overlap between samples. Here the immuneACCESS table is served through TCRdb, limited to in-frame sequences with V and J called. Missing clones are a known gap in these copies; in checked studies unresolved V genes cover under half, and the rest lacks a known reason. V, J and clone size reflect that table, while D and trimming were determined from the DNA. Present in this sample are about 11,000 clones, over 55% of which were seen just once. The top ten hold 7.7% of the sample.

The rearrangement combines TRBV4-1 with TRBJ1-5, and perhaps TRBD1 as D gene, on 5 matching bases. Sequenced input: ileal tissue. The clonotype was recovered from an adult with Crohn's disease. The DNA reads as follows: TGCGCCAGCAGCCAAGAGGGGGGGGAGGGGCAGCCCCAGCATTTT. It specifies CASSQEGGEGQPQHF.